This T cell receptor (beta chain) was sequenced for a study of PD-L1 blockade in urothelial cancer. Overall study: About 90% of the roughly 30 patients were men who had bladder-origin urothelial cancer.

CDR1 is SGDLS, CDR2 YYNGEE, per germline. V was pared by 4 bases and J by 5 bases, with 8 bases between. The CDR3 sequence is 12 residues long. The sample's time point: peripheral blood 6 weeks after treatment start. The table came from immunoSEQ multiplex PCR; TCRdb's copy has only in-frame clones and leaves some out. The repertoire holds 120,000 or so clones, with 86% as singletons. The chain employs TRBV9 and TRBJ2-3; D possibly corresponds to TRBD1 (5 bases). This sample comprised PBMCs, obtained around atezolizumab (anti-PD-L1) treatment. The source of this sequence is a man aged 45 to 65 with urothelial cancer. The CDR3 reads CASSRDRDTQYF. CDR3 nucleotide sequence: TGTGCCAGCAGCAGAGACAGAGATACGCAGTATTTT.